This is a list of T cell receptor beta chains from one sample in a study of T cell responses to AZD1222 COVID-19 vaccine. The data were produced by immunoSEQ multiplex PCR, yet TCRdb's version contains in-frame clones alone and is incomplete. The data show 150,000 or so clones, almost 95% seen once. Sequences were derived from peripheral blood, sampled on day 0 of AZD1222 vaccination. These receptor sequences come from an adult in good health. CDR3s include the opening cysteine and the closing phenylalanine or tryptophan. The D gene is left open where the match is weak. The size of a clone is reported for some rows only, either as once, few or many, or as a class for expanded clones.

d_gene: -
v_gene: TRBV18
abundance: -
j_gene: TRBJ2-2
CDR3aa: CASSPSSGELFF
CDR3nt: TGTGCCAGCTCCCCCTCCTCGGGGGAGCTGTTTTTT

d_gene: TRBD2
v_gene: TRBV5-6
abundance: -
j_gene: TRBJ2-7
CDR3aa: CASSVGTSATYEQYF
CDR3nt: TGTGCCAGCAGCGTGGGGACTAGCGCAACCTACGAGCAGTACTTC

d_gene: -
v_gene: TRBV2
abundance: -
j_gene: TRBJ1-6
CDR3aa: CASSEGGNSPLHF
CDR3nt: TGTGCCAGCAGTGAAGGGGGGAATTCACCCCTCCACTTT

d_gene: -
v_gene: TRBV12-3/TRBV12-4
abundance: -
j_gene: TRBJ1-2
CDR3aa: CASWDGNNYGYTF
CDR3nt: TGTGCCAGCTGGGACGGCAATAACTATGGCTACACCTTC

d_gene: -
v_gene: TRBV6-2/TRBV6-3
abundance: -
j_gene: TRBJ2-7
CDR3aa: CASSLPPAGTYEQYF
CDR3nt: TGTGCCAGCAGTTTACCCCCCGCGGGGACCTACGAGCAGTACTTC

d_gene: -
v_gene: TRBV7-3
abundance: -
j_gene: TRBJ2-3
CDR3aa: CASSSRTRQADTQYF
CDR3nt: TGTGCCAGCAGCTCTCGGACCAGGCAGGCAGATACGCAGTATTTT

d_gene: -
v_gene: TRBV19
abundance: -
j_gene: TRBJ1-5
CDR3aa: CASSIVGGSNQPQHF
CDR3nt: TGTGCCAGTAGTATAGTCGGAGGGAGCAATCAGCCCCAGCATTTT

d_gene: TRBD1
v_gene: TRBV7-8
abundance: -
j_gene: TRBJ2-2
CDR3aa: CASSSTGSNTGELFF
CDR3nt: TGTGCCAGCAGCTCGACAGGGTCGAACACCGGGGAGCTGTTTTTT

d_gene: -
v_gene: TRBV12-3/TRBV12-4
abundance: -
j_gene: TRBJ1-2
CDR3aa: CASNSAGNYGYTF
CDR3nt: TGTGCCAGCAACAGCGCGGGGAACTATGGCTACACCTTC

d_gene: -
v_gene: TRBV28
abundance: -
j_gene: TRBJ2-4
CDR3aa: CASSSLDPRTGWESLRAKNIQYF
CDR3nt: TGTGCCAGCAGTTCATTAGACCCTAGGACGGGCTGGGAATCCCTACGAGCCAAAAACATTCAGTACTTC

d_gene: -
v_gene: TRBV2
abundance: once
j_gene: TRBJ1-5
CDR3aa: CASTGVGGSNQPQHF
CDR3nt: TGTGCCAGCACCGGTGTCGGTGGGAGCAATCAGCCCCAGCATTTT

d_gene: -
v_gene: TRBV19
abundance: -
j_gene: TRBJ2-3
CDR3aa: CASTGESTDTQYF
CDR3nt: TGTGCCAGTACGGGGGAGAGCACAGATACGCAGTATTTT

d_gene: -
v_gene: TRBV5-1
abundance: -
j_gene: TRBJ2-5
CDR3aa: CASSSGRFQETQYF
CDR3nt: TGCGCCAGCAGCTCGGGGAGGTTCCAAGAGACCCAGTACTTC

d_gene: TRBD1
v_gene: TRBV18
abundance: -
j_gene: TRBJ1-2
CDR3aa: CASSPGTDYGYTF
CDR3nt: TGTGCCAGCTCACCGGGGACAGACTATGGCTACACCTTC

d_gene: -
v_gene: TRBV2
abundance: -
j_gene: TRBJ2-2
CDR3aa: CASSVGPNTGELFF
CDR3nt: TGTGCCAGCAGTGTGGGCCCCAACACCGGGGAGCTGTTTTTT

d_gene: TRBD1
v_gene: TRBV2
abundance: -
j_gene: TRBJ1-2
CDR3aa: CASRLDRGLGYGYTF
CDR3nt: TGTGCCAGCAGGCTAGACAGGGGTCTTGGCTATGGCTACACCTTC

d_gene: TRBD2
v_gene: TRBV6-4
abundance: -
j_gene: TRBJ2-1
CDR3aa: CASSDSTRASGSYNEQFF
CDR3nt: TGTGCCAGCAGTGACTCGACCCGTGCTAGCGGCTCCTACAATGAGCAGTTCTTC

d_gene: TRBD1
v_gene: TRBV28
abundance: -
j_gene: TRBJ1-5
CDR3aa: CASTGGTASNQPQHF
CDR3nt: TGTGCCAGCACAGGGGGGACAGCAAGCAATCAGCCCCAGCATTTT

d_gene: -
v_gene: TRBV7-9
abundance: -
j_gene: TRBJ2-1
CDR3aa: CASSLRRLGNEQFF
CDR3nt: TGTGCCAGCAGCTTAAGACGACTGGGCAATGAGCAGTTCTTC

d_gene: -
v_gene: TRBV9
abundance: -
j_gene: TRBJ1-2
CDR3aa: CASSVEGGLGGYTF
CDR3nt: TGTGCCAGCAGCGTAGAAGGGGGACTCGGCGGCTACACCTTC

d_gene: TRBD1
v_gene: TRBV19
abundance: -
j_gene: TRBJ2-4
CDR3aa: CATWDRGRNIQYF
CDR3nt: TGTGCCACCTGGGACAGGGGACGGAACATTCAGTACTTC

d_gene: TRBD1
v_gene: TRBV19
abundance: -
j_gene: TRBJ1-5
CDR3aa: CASSFRTGRKSNQPQHF
CDR3nt: TGTGCCAGTAGTTTCCGGACAGGGAGAAAAAGCAATCAGCCCCAGCATTTT

d_gene: -
v_gene: TRBV10-3
abundance: -
j_gene: TRBJ1-1
CDR3aa: CAISESIQGVFSTEAFF
CDR3nt: TGTGCCATCAGTGAGTCGATACAGGGAGTGTTCTCCACTGAAGCTTTCTTT

d_gene: TRBD2
v_gene: TRBV5-1
abundance: once
j_gene: TRBJ2-1
CDR3aa: CASSPGRMARGTSAYNEQFF
CDR3nt: TGCGCCAGCAGCCCCGGACGGATGGCGCGAGGGACTAGCGCCTACAATGAGCAGTTCTTC

d_gene: TRBD1
v_gene: TRBV9
abundance: once
j_gene: TRBJ1-6
CDR3aa: CASSVSGGYSPLHF
CDR3nt: TGTGCCAGCAGCGTATCAGGGGGCTATTCACCCCTCCACTTT

d_gene: TRBD1
v_gene: TRBV9
abundance: -
j_gene: TRBJ2-5
CDR3aa: CASSQGQGNTETQYF
CDR3nt: TGTGCCAGCAGCCAAGGACAGGGGAACACGGAGACCCAGTACTTC

d_gene: -
v_gene: TRBV29-1
abundance: -
j_gene: TRBJ1-3
CDR3aa: CSVGVSGNTIYF
CDR3nt: TGCAGCGTTGGAGTCTCTGGAAACACCATATATTTT

d_gene: TRBD1
v_gene: TRBV2
abundance: -
j_gene: TRBJ2-7
CDR3aa: CASRGTGGREQYF
CDR3nt: TGTGCCAGCCGGGGGACAGGGGGTCGAGAGCAGTACTTC

d_gene: -
v_gene: TRBV5-1
abundance: -
j_gene: TRBJ1-5
CDR3aa: CASSYGGGNQPQHF
CDR3nt: TGCGCCAGCAGCTATGGAGGGGGCAATCAGCCCCAGCATTTT

d_gene: -
v_gene: TRBV18
abundance: -
j_gene: TRBJ2-5
CDR3aa: CASSPLSGSQETQYF
CDR3nt: TGTGCCAGCTCACCACTGTCTGGGTCGCAAGAGACCCAGTACTTC

d_gene: TRBD1
v_gene: TRBV5-4
abundance: -
j_gene: TRBJ1-2
CDR3aa: CASSPQGQHGYTF
CDR3nt: TGTGCCAGCAGCCCACAGGGGCAGCATGGCTACACCTTC

d_gene: -
v_gene: TRBV6-5
abundance: -
j_gene: TRBJ1-1
CDR3aa: CASSYSQVNTEAFF
CDR3nt: TGTGCCAGCAGTTATTCGCAGGTGAACACTGAAGCTTTCTTT

d_gene: TRBD1
v_gene: TRBV18
abundance: -
j_gene: TRBJ1-3
CDR3aa: CASSRGTVSGNTIYF
CDR3nt: TGTGCCAGCTCACGAGGGACAGTCTCTGGAAACACCATATATTTT

d_gene: -
v_gene: TRBV11-1
abundance: -
j_gene: TRBJ1-6
CDR3aa: CASSLRSDGGTLHF
CDR3nt: TGTGCCAGCAGCTTAAGATCCGACGGCGGAACCCTCCACTTT

d_gene: -
v_gene: TRBV3-1/TRBV3-2
abundance: -
j_gene: TRBJ2-2
CDR3aa: CASSQTGGADTGELFF
CDR3nt: TGTGCCAGCAGCCAAACCGGGGGCGCGGACACCGGGGAGCTGTTTTTT

d_gene: -
v_gene: TRBV18
abundance: -
j_gene: TRBJ1-1
CDR3aa: CASSPLGTEAFF
CDR3nt: TGTGCCAGCTCCCCCCTGGGTACTGAAGCTTTCTTT

d_gene: -
v_gene: TRBV24-1
abundance: -
j_gene: TRBJ2-2
CDR3aa: CATSHPDSNTGELFF
CDR3nt: TGTGCCACCAGTCACCCGGACAGCAACACCGGGGAGCTGTTTTTT

d_gene: TRBD1
v_gene: TRBV30
abundance: -
j_gene: TRBJ1-1
CDR3aa: CAWSVGQAILVEAFF
CDR3nt: TGTGCCTGGAGTGTCGGACAGGCCATCTTGGTTGAAGCTTTCTTT

d_gene: TRBD2
v_gene: TRBV7-3
abundance: -
j_gene: TRBJ2-1
CDR3aa: CASSLKAGGYNEQFF
CDR3nt: TGTGCCAGCAGCTTAAAAGCGGGGGGATACAATGAGCAGTTCTTC

d_gene: -
v_gene: TRBV6-1
abundance: -
j_gene: TRBJ1-5
CDR3aa: CASSEDGGGGNQPQHF
CDR3nt: TGTGCCAGCAGTGAAGATGGAGGGGGAGGCAATCAGCCCCAGCATTTT

d_gene: -
v_gene: TRBV6-4
abundance: -
j_gene: TRBJ1-6
CDR3aa: CAHRQGGAPLHF
CDR3nt: TGTGCCCATAGACAAGGGGGGGCACCCCTCCACTTT

d_gene: -
v_gene: TRBV6-5
abundance: -
j_gene: TRBJ2-3
CDR3aa: CASRIGPTRTDTQYF
CDR3nt: TGTGCCAGCAGGATAGGGCCGACACGCACAGATACGCAGTATTTT

d_gene: TRBD1
v_gene: TRBV9
abundance: -
j_gene: TRBJ1-3
CDR3aa: CASSAPGDRGGNTIYF
CDR3nt: TGTGCCAGCAGCGCCCCGGGGGACAGGGGTGGAAACACCATATATTTT

d_gene: -
v_gene: TRBV5-4
abundance: -
j_gene: TRBJ1-4
CDR3aa: CASSSRLNNEKLFF
CDR3nt: TGTGCCAGCAGCTCCAGACTGAACAATGAAAAACTGTTTTTT

d_gene: -
v_gene: TRBV6-5
abundance: -
j_gene: TRBJ1-6
CDR3aa: CASSPQGTYNSPLHF
CDR3nt: TGTGCCAGCAGTCCGCAGGGGACCTATAATTCACCCCTCCACTTT

d_gene: -
v_gene: TRBV2
abundance: -
j_gene: TRBJ2-2
CDR3aa: CASNGRGSTGELFF
CDR3nt: TGTGCCAGCAATGGTAGGGGTTCCACCGGGGAGCTGTTTTTT

d_gene: TRBD1
v_gene: TRBV24-1
abundance: -
j_gene: TRBJ1-3
CDR3aa: CATRKQKLRTGAGNTIYF
CDR3nt: TGTGCCACCAGGAAACAAAAACTTCGGACAGGGGCTGGAAACACCATATATTTT

d_gene: TRBD2
v_gene: TRBV7-3
abundance: -
j_gene: TRBJ2-7
CDR3aa: CASSSGGLEQYF
CDR3nt: TGTGCCAGCAGCTCGGGGGGGCTCGAGCAGTACTTC

d_gene: -
v_gene: TRBV10-1
abundance: -
j_gene: TRBJ2-1
CDR3aa: CASSVMGGEQFF
CDR3nt: TGCGCCAGCAGTGTTATGGGTGGTGAGCAGTTCTTC

d_gene: TRBD1
v_gene: TRBV5-1
abundance: -
j_gene: TRBJ1-1
CDR3aa: CASSLRPGQGGTEAFF
CDR3nt: TGCGCCAGCAGCTTGAGACCCGGACAGGGGGGGACTGAAGCTTTCTTT

d_gene: TRBD2
v_gene: TRBV10-3
abundance: -
j_gene: TRBJ2-1
CDR3aa: CAISESYRISGGAHEQFF
CDR3nt: TGTGCCATCAGTGAGTCCTACAGGATTAGCGGGGGGGCCCATGAGCAGTTCTTC

d_gene: TRBD1
v_gene: TRBV9
abundance: -
j_gene: TRBJ1-1
CDR3aa: CASSPKAGTGGSEAFF
CDR3nt: TGTGCCAGCAGCCCGAAAGCCGGGACAGGGGGCTCTGAAGCTTTCTTT

d_gene: TRBD2
v_gene: TRBV5-1
abundance: -
j_gene: TRBJ2-5
CDR3aa: CASSPGLAGAIQETQYF
CDR3nt: TGCGCCAGCAGCCCCGGACTAGCGGGGGCCATACAAGAGACCCAGTACTTC

d_gene: -
v_gene: TRBV14
abundance: -
j_gene: TRBJ1-3
CDR3aa: CASSQGGYTIYF
CDR3nt: TGTGCCAGCAGCCAAGGAGGGTACACCATATATTTT

d_gene: -
v_gene: TRBV7-6
abundance: -
j_gene: TRBJ1-1
CDR3aa: CASSLAGWGNTEAFF
CDR3nt: TGTGCCAGCAGCTTAGCGGGTTGGGGGAACACTGAAGCTTTCTTT